What follows are 11 T cell receptor beta chains derived from one specimen sequenced in a study of CD8+ T cells in alopecia areata. Sequencing templates came from extracted RNA that was reverse transcribed into cDNA. TCRdb's table, derived via immunoSEQ multiplex PCR, lists solely in-frame clones and lacks some. The data show about 140,000 clones, about three fifths seen once. The specimen was CD4+ T cells sorted from blood, collected at week 0. These receptors were collected from a human donor with alopecia areata.

The V gene is TRBV29-1, the J gene TRBJ1-1; D unresolved. This CDR3 has 13 residues. CDR1 is SQVTM, CDR2 ANQGSEA, per germline. Trimming took 5 bases from V and 3 from J, leaving 13 bases between them. CDR3 sequence (DNA): TGCAGCGTTAAGGACCTTGGGGACACTGAAGCTTTCTTT. It specifies CSVKDLGDTEAFF.

This chain uses TRBV5-4 with TRBJ1-2; maybe TRBD1 (6 bases). Trimming took off 2 bases at V and 8 bases at J, with 13 bases between the two ends. The germline CDR1 and CDR2 sequences are SGHNT and YYREEE (reference sequence). The CDR3 sequence is 13 residues long. The CDR3 sequence is CASSFQDRRGYTF. DNA for the CDR3: TGTGCCAGCAGCTTCCAGGACAGAAGGGGCTACACCTTC.

The chain recombines TRBV29-1 with TRBJ2-3; D is uncertain. CDR1 and CDR2 (germline): SQVTM, ANQGSEA. V was shortened by 2 bases and J by 2 bases, with 8 bases between the two germline ends. The CDR3 totals 13 residues. The CDR3 nucleotides read TGCAGCGTTGAACCGAGATTCACAGATACGCAGTATTTT. Translated, it gives CSVEPRFTDTQYF.

DNA of the CDR3: TGTGCCAGCAGCTTAAACGGGATGGGTGAAAAACTGTTTTTT. The encoded protein is CASSLNGMGEKLFF. The rearrangement links TRBV7-2 to TRBJ1-4; D gene unclear. V was clipped by 2 bases and J by 7 bases, with 11 bases between them. The length of the CDR3 is 14 residues. The germline CDR1 and CDR2 sequences are SGHTA and FQGNSA. Together with reference TRBV7-2 and TRBJ1-4, the CDR3 gives the full variable domain: GAGVSQSPSNKVTEKGKDVELRCDPISGHTALYWYRQSLGQGLEFLIYFQGNSAPDKSGLPSDRFSAERTGGSVSTLTIQRTQQEDSAVYLCASSLNGMGEKLFFGSGTQLSVL.

This clone was counted only a few times. The CDR3 loop reads CSVLVAGNTIYF. The DNA of the CDR3 is TGCAGCGTTCTGGTTGCTGGAAACACCATATATTTT. V usage is TRBV29-1 and J usage is TRBJ1-3; D uncertain. The CDR3 consists of 12 residues. CDR1 and CDR2 (germline): SQVTM, ANQGSEA. V was pared by 5 bases and J by 2 bases, with 7 bases between.

This clone occurred a few times. The genes are TRBV23-1 and TRBJ1-2, with TRBD1 matching 10 bases. TRBV23-1 is designated an ORF whose function remains uncertain. The CDR3 is 19 amino acids. V shed 2 bases, J shed 7 bases, and the junction held 19 bases outside the gene matches. The CDR3 region has the DNA TGCGCCAGCAGTCAACCGTATCCTCCCCCTGACAGGGGGCACTTTGGCTACACCTTC. It is translated as CASSQPYPPPDRGHFGYTF.

This rearrangement joins TRBV5-1 to TRBJ1-6; D remains ambiguous. The germline V and J ends were trimmed by 0 bases and 6 bases, with 10 bases remaining between them. Germline loops: CDR1 SGHRS, CDR2 YFSETQ. The CDR3 totals 15 residues. The CDR3 loop reads CASSLELSPNSPLHF. The CDR3 nucleotides read TGCGCCAGCAGCTTGGAGCTCTCTCCTAATTCACCCCTCCACTTT. The complete variable domain, with remaining parts taken from reference TRBV5-1 and TRBJ1-6, reads KAGVTQTPRYLIKTRGQQVTLSCSPISGHRSVSWYQQTPGQGLQFLFEYFSETQRNKGNFPGRFSGRQFSNSRSEMNVSTLELGDSALYLCASSLELSPNSPLHFGNGTRLTVT.

CDR3 sequence (DNA): TGTGCCAGTAGTGCTCGGACAGCCCCGGCAAGACAGCCCCAGCATTTT. Encoded protein: CASSARTAPARQPQHF. This sequence joins TRBV19 and TRBJ1-5; tentative D call: TRBD1 (6 bases). There are 16 residues in the CDR3. V was shortened by 5 bases and J by 7 bases, with 21 bases between the two germline ends. CDR1 LNHDA and CDR2 SQIVND come from the germline V gene (reference sequence).

This clone was counted between two and nine times. The V and J genes are TRBV29-1 and TRBJ1-1, with 7 bases fitting TRBD1. The junction had 6 bases not matched to a gene; V was cut back by 0 bases and J by 2 bases. The length of the CDR3 is 15 residues. Germline-derived CDR1 and CDR2 are SQVTM and ANQGSEA. CDR3 bases: TGCAGCGTTGAAGATCTTCAGGGGGTAAACACTGAAGCTTTCTTT. Translating gives CSVEDLQGVNTEAFF.

The chain is built from TRBV9 and TRBJ1-6; the D is unclear. V gave up 0 bases and J gave up 5 bases, with 6 bases separating them. Germline CDR1 SGDLS, CDR2 YYNGEE. This CDR3 region has 14 residues. This chain's CDR3 is CASSVEEDNSPLHF. The CDR3 bases are TGTGCCAGCAGCGTAGAAGAGGATAATTCACCCCTCCACTTT.

A few counts support this clone. This rearrangement joins TRBV27 to TRBJ1-5; D ambiguous. The CDR3 has 16 residues. Between the trimmed V and J ends, which lost 5 bases and 4 bases, there was a span of 18 bases. CDR1 is MNHEY, CDR2 SMNVEV, per germline (reference sequence). This CDR3 is CASSTRSLVGNQPQHF. In DNA, the CDR3 is TGTGCCAGCAGTACCCGTTCGCTGGTGGGGAATCAGCCCCAGCATTTT.